These 15 T cell receptor beta chains were sequenced from one sample in a study of cytomegalovirus exposure and HLA in healthy donors. Primers for the PCR totalled 60 Vbeta and 13 Jbeta. Sequenced by immunoSEQ multiplex PCR; TCRdb stores in-frame clones only, minus some. In the table there are approximately 150,000 clones, about 77% of which are singletons. The sample taken for sequencing was PBMCs. Source of these receptors: a woman between 45 and 60 years old in good health and CMV-seronegative.

The chain recombines TRBV7-2 with TRBJ2-7, with 9 bases that match TRBD1. CDR1 SGHTA and CDR2 FQGNSA come from the germline V gene. This CDR3 is built from 16 residues. J gave up 0 bases and V 5 bases, and 8 bases lay outside the gene matches. The CDR3 region is CASSLVGQGPSYEQYF. The CDR3 DNA sequence: TGTGCCAGCAGCCTAGTGGGACAGGGACCCTCCTACGAGCAGTACTTC.

The gene calls are TRBV9 and TRBJ1-2, with 7 bases lining up with TRBD1. After removal of 4 bases from V and 7 bases from J, the junction contained 7 bases not matched to a gene. The CDR3 has 13 amino acids. Germline lookup yields CDR1 SGDLS and CDR2 YYNGEE. The CDR3: CASSPSTGSGYTF. CDR3 nucleotides: TGTGCCAGCAGCCCGTCGACAGGGTCTGGCTACACCTTC.

The CDR3 sequence: CATRGDRPNQPQHF. For the CDR3, the DNA is TGTGCCACCAGAGGCGACAGACCGAATCAGCCCCAGCATTTT. The rearrangement uses TRBV15 and TRBJ1-5, with a possible D match to TRBD1 (5 bases). V shed 6 bases and J shed 4 bases, with 13 bases lying between them. Germline V CDR1 and CDR2: LNHNV, YYDKDF (reference sequence). This CDR3 spans 14 amino acids. Looking up the rest from reference TRBV15 and TRBJ1-5 gives the full variable domain: DAMVIQNPRYQVTQFGKPVTLSCSQTLNHNVMYWYQQKSSQAPKLLFHYYDKDFNNEADTPDNFQSRRPNTSFCFLDIRSPGLGDTAMYLCATRGDRPNQPQHFGDGTRLSIL.

Relative to its sample, this clone is medium-sized. The chain employs TRBV5-4 and TRBJ1-6, with 8 nucleotides matching TRBD1. This CDR3 comprises 12 residues. After removal of 4 bases from V and 13 bases from J, the junction contained 4 bases not matched to a gene. Germline V CDR1 and CDR2: SGHNT, YYREEE (reference sequence). In nucleotides, the CDR3 is TGTGCCAGCAGCGAAGACAGGGGTCCCCTCCACTTT. As protein: CASSEDRGPLHF. Filled out from reference TRBV5-4 and TRBJ1-6, the complete variable domain reads ETGVTQSPTHLIKTRGQQVTLRCSSQSGHNTVSWYQQALGQGPQFIFQYYREEENGRGNFPPRFSGLQFPNYSSELNVNALELDDSALYLCASSEDRGPLHFGNGTRLTVT.

This chain links TRBV7-8 with TRBJ2-7, with TRBD1 matching over 7 bases. Per germline, CDR1 SGHVS and CDR2 FQNEAQ. J gave up 3 bases and V 5 bases, and 7 bases lay outside the gene matches. The CDR3 contains 14 residues. The CDR3 spells CASSHRDSYYEQYF. The CDR3 DNA is TGTGCCAGCAGCCACCGGGACAGCTACTACGAGCAGTACTTC.

The chain combines TRBV5-4 with TRBJ2-5; 10 bases map to TRBD1. The DNA matches TRBJ2-7 better at its end, which makes the J call doubtful. This CDR3 comprises 14 residues. CDR1 and CDR2 (germline): SGHNT, YYREEE (reference sequence). CDR3 bases: TGTGCCAGCGGCGCCGGGACAGGGGACTACGAGCAGTACTTC. It encodes CASGAGTGDYEQYF.

This chain links TRBV19 with TRBJ1-4; a possible D gene is TRBD1 (6 bases). V gave up 6 bases and J gave up 14 bases, with 22 bases separating them. The CDR3 loop spans 14 amino acids. Germline loops: CDR1 LNHDA, CDR2 SQIVND (reference sequence). CDR3 amino acids: CASRNEAGAADLFF. The CDR3 DNA follows: TGTGCCAGTAGAAATGAGGCGGGGGCGGCTGATCTGTTTTTT.

This chain uses TRBV9 with TRBJ2-2; 7 positions agree with TRBD1. The CDR3 spans 16 residues. Germline CDR1 SGDLS, CDR2 YYNGEE. After removal of 1 base from V and 0 bases from J, the junction contained 3 bases not matched to a gene. CDR3 sequence: CASSVQGVANTGELFF. CDR3 coding DNA: TGTGCCAGCAGCGTACAGGGGGTAGCGAACACCGGGGAGCTGTTTTTT.

The chain links TRBV14 to TRBJ2-5; TRBD1 might be the D (5 bases). The germline V gene has CDR1 SGHDN and CDR2 FVKESK. The CDR3 totals 13 residues. Trimming removed 4 bases from V and 5 bases from J, with 11 bases in between. The CDR3: CASSRGIYETQYF. CDR3 nucleotide sequence: TGTGCCAGCAGCCGGGGCATCTACGAGACCCAGTACTTC.

This clone was picked up a small number of times. This chain links TRBV4-3 with TRBJ1-5, with 10 bases identical to TRBD1. This CDR3 contains 17 residues. Trimming removed 0 bases from V and 6 bases from J; junction bases left unmatched: 8. The V gene's germline CDR1 is LGHNA and CDR2 YSLEER. In DNA form, the CDR3 reads TGCGCCAGCAGCCAAGATCTGGGGACAGGGGTCACTCAGCCCCAGCATTTT. It encodes CASSQDLGTGVTQPQHF.

The chain employs TRBV14 and TRBJ1-1; D possibly corresponds to TRBD1 (5 bases). This CDR3 comprises 14 residues. V was clipped by 3 bases and J by 5 bases, with 13 bases between them. Germline V gene data show CDR1 as SGHDN and CDR2 as FVKESK. This CDR3 reads CASSHGQGGTEAFF. In DNA, the CDR3 is TGTGCCAGCAGCCACGGGCAGGGAGGTACTGAAGCTTTCTTT.

This clone was observed once. The chain's CDR3 is CASSLQGPTYEQYF. In DNA, the CDR3 is TGTGCCAGCAGTTTACAGGGGCCCACCTACGAGCAGTACTTC. V and J are TRBV28 and TRBJ2-7; a possible D gene is TRBD1 (6 bases). Germline assignment: CDR1 MDHEN and CDR2 SYDVKM. The CDR3 sequence is 14 residues long. Deletions cut 2 bases from V and 2 bases from J, with 10 bases between.

V usage is TRBV28 and J usage is TRBJ1-5; D is possibly TRBD1 (5 bases). V was shortened by 6 bases and J by 1 base, with 19 bases between the two germline ends. The germline V gene has CDR1 MDHEN and CDR2 SYDVKM. The CDR3 consists of 17 residues. DNA for the CDR3: TGTGCCAGCAGCCGACTGGCCCCGGCAGGGAGCAATCAGCCCCAGCATTTT. This sequence encodes CASSRLAPAGSNQPQHF.

The chain is built from TRBV7-2 and TRBJ1-1; 10 nucleotides align to TRBD1. The CDR3 has 16 amino acids. V shed 2 bases, J shed 5 bases, and the junction held 8 bases outside the gene matches. CDR1 and CDR2 (germline): SGHTA, FQGNSA. The CDR3 loop reads CASSLTPGTGVTEAFF. As DNA, the CDR3 is TGTGCCAGCAGCTTAACCCCCGGGACAGGGGTTACTGAAGCTTTCTTT.

V gene TRBV29-1 combines with J gene TRBJ1-2; 8 positions agree with TRBD1. V gave up 4 bases and J gave up 3 bases; unmatched junction bases: 4. Germline CDR1 SQVTM, CDR2 ANQGSEA. The CDR3 runs 13 residues. CDR3 residues: CSVGPGQDYGYTF. As DNA, the CDR3 is TGCAGCGTTGGTCCGGGACAGGACTATGGCTACACCTTC.